This T cell receptor (beta chain) was recovered during a study of T cells in Graves' hyperthyroidism and ophthalmopathy. Across the whole study: Pretreatment peripheral blood was obtained at initial diagnosis.

The CDR3 covers 16 residues. Germline CDR1 is DFQATT and CDR2 is SNEGSKA (reference sequence). Trimming removed 4 bases at V and 2 bases at J, with 18 bases between. RNA transcripts provided the source from which TCR beta CDR3 regions were amplified. HTBI primers were employed in a first-round RT-PCR of the TCR CDR3. TCRdb used MiXCR to reprocess the multiplex PCR reads, holding one entry per CDR3 protein. The sample yields around 560,000 distinct CDR3 sequences, around 17% seen once. The specimen sequenced was blood. The J gene is TRBJ1-5, the V gene TRBV20-1; tentatively, D is TRBD1 (6 bases). The receptor's source is a woman younger than 30 with Graves' hyperthyroidism. The CDR3 sequence: CSATGARMVGNQPQHF. The CDR3 bases are TGCAGTGCTACAGGGGCCCGCATGGTGGGCAATCAGCCCCAGCATTTT.